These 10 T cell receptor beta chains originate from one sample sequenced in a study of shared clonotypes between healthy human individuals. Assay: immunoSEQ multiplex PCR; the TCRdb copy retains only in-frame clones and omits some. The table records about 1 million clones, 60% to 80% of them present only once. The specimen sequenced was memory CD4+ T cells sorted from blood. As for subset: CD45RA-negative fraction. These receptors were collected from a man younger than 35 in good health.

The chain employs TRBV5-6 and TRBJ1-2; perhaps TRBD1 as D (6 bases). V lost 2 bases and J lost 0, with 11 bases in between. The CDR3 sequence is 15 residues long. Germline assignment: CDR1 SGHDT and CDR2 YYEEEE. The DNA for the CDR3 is TGTGCCAGCAGCTTAGCAAGGGGGACTAACTATGGCTACACCTTC. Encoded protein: CASSLARGTNYGYTF.

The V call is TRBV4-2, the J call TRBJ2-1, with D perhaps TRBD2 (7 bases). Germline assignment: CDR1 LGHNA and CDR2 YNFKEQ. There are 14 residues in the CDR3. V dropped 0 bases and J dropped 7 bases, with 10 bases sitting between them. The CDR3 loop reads CASSQEGGQNEQFF. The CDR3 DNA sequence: TGTGCCAGCAGCCAAGAGGGGGGGCAGAATGAGCAGTTCTTC.

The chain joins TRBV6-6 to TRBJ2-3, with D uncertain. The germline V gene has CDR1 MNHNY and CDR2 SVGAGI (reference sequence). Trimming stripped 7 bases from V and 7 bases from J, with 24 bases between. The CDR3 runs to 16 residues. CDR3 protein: CASITHQSHTPNTQYF. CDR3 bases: TGTGCCAGCATAACCCATCAGTCCCACACACCGAATACGCAGTATTTT.

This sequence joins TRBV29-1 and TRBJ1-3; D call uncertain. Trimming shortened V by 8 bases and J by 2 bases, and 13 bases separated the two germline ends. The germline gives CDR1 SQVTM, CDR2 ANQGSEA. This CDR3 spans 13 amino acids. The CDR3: CSFVMGPGNTIYF. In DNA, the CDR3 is TGCAGCTTCGTGATGGGTCCTGGAAACACCATATATTTT.

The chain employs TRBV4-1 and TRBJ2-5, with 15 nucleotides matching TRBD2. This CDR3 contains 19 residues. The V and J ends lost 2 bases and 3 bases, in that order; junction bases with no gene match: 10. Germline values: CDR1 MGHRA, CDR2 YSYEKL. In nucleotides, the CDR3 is TGCGCCAGCAGCCAACGCTCTCAGGGACTAGCGGGGGGTAAAGAGACCCAGTACTTC. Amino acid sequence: CASSQRSQGLAGGKETQYF.

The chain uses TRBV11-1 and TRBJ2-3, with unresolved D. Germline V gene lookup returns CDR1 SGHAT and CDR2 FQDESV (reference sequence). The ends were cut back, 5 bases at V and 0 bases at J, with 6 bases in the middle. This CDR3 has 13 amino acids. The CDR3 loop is CASSPLSTDTQYF. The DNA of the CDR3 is TGTGCCAGCAGCCCCCTTAGCACAGATACGCAGTATTTT.

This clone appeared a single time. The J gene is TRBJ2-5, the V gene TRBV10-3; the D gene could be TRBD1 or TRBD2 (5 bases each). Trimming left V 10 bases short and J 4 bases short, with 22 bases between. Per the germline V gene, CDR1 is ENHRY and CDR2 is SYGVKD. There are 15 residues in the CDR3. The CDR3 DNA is TGTGCCACCAGCGTGGGGACCTCGGTCGGAGAGACCCAGTACTTC. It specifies CATSVGTSVGETQYF.

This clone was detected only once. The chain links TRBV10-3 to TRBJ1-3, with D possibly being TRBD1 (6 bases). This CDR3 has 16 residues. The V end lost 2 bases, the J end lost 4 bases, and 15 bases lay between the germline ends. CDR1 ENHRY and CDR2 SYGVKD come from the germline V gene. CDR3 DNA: TGTGCCATCAGTGAGGGTGGACAGTTAAGAGGAAACACCATATATTTT. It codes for CAISEGGQLRGNTIYF.

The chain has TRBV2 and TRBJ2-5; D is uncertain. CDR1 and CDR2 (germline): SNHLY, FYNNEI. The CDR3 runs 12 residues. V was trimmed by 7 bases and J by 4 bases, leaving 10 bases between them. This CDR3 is CASNSVGETQYF. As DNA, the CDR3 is TGTGCCAGCAACAGCGTGGGAGAGACCCAGTACTTC.

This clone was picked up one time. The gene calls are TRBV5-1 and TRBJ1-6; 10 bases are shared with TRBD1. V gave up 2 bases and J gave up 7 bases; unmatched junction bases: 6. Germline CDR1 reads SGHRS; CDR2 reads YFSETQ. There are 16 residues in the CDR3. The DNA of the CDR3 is TGCGCCAGCAGCTTACGACAGGGGGCGAACAATTCACCCCTCCACTTT. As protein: CASSLRQGANNSPLHF.